This passage covers 9 T cell receptor beta chains from one sample sequenced in a study of beta chain features in type 1 diabetes. Every bit of the isolated RNA underwent reverse transcription, so sequencing read expressed TCRB transcripts. The repertoire was sequenced with immunoSEQ multiplex PCR; TCRdb's copy has only in-frame clones and lacks some. The sample shows approximately 200,000 clones, roughly 9.6% of them seen only once. Material for sequencing was naive CD4+ T cells from blood. All receptors come from a woman between 18 and 29 years old in good health.

This clone was detected a few times. The chain combines TRBV7-9 with TRBJ2-7, with 8 positions matching TRBD1. Germline lookup yields CDR1 SEHNR and CDR2 FQNEAQ (reference sequence). This CDR3 spans 14 amino acids. J gave up 4 bases and V 5 bases, and 7 bases lay outside the gene matches. The CDR3 DNA reads as TGTGCCAGCAGCAGAACGGGACAGGATTACGAGCAGTACTTC. Its translation: CASSRTGQDYEQYF.

CDR3 bases: TGTGCCAGCAGCCTCCGGGACAGGCGGTATGGCTACACCTTC. It specifies CASSLRDRRYGYTF. This chain connects TRBV9 to TRBJ1-2; TRBD1 aligns across 8 bases. V lost 4 bases to trimming and J lost 5 bases; unmatched junction nucleotides: 7. This CDR3 is built from 14 residues. Germline V gene data show CDR1 as SGDLS and CDR2 as YYNGEE.

The V gene is TRBV30, the J gene TRBJ2-1; 8 positions match TRBD1. The CDR3 totals 13 residues. V was pared by 8 bases and J by 9 bases, with 12 bases of the junction left unmatched. Germline CDR1 and CDR2: GTSNPN and SVGIG (reference sequence). The CDR3 region has the DNA TGTGCCCGCGGGACAGGAGCACAAGCTGAGCAGTTCTTC. Residues: CARGTGAQAEQFF.

CDR3 protein: CASLFDRDTEAFF. Here the CDR3 DNA reads TGTGCCAGTTTATTTGACAGGGACACTGAAGCTTTCTTT. This chain uses TRBV6-1 with TRBJ1-1; 7 bases agree with TRBD1. Trimming cost V 9 bases and J 3 bases; bases outside gene matches: 7. CDR1 and CDR2 (germline): MNHNS, SASEGT. This CDR3 comprises 13 residues.

J is TRBJ1-5 and V is TRBV5-1; D remains unclear. The germline CDR1 and CDR2 sequences are SGHRS and YFSETQ. CDR3 length: 14 amino acids. The V and J ends lost 5 bases and 5 bases respectively, with 14 bases between them. CDR3 DNA sequence: TGCGCCAGCAGACCCGACATGGGCCATCAGCCCCAGCATTTT. It codes for CASRPDMGHQPQHF.

The chain joins TRBV7-9 to TRBJ2-5, with no clear D. This CDR3 spans 13 amino acids. V was trimmed by 5 bases and J by 5 bases, leaving 12 bases between them. Germline values: CDR1 SEHNR, CDR2 FQNEAQ (reference sequence). CDR3 protein: CASSHSLQETQYF. As DNA, the CDR3 is TGTGCCAGCAGCCATTCCCTTCAGGAGACCCAGTACTTC.

This clone has just a few counts. The CDR3 DNA sequence: TGTGCCAGCAGCCCCTCGGGGACCTACGAGCAGTACTTC. It codes for CASSPSGTYEQYF. The chain carries TRBV6-6 and TRBJ2-7; the D gene is possibly TRBD2 (5 bases). Germline-derived CDR1 and CDR2 are MNHNY and SVGAGI (reference sequence). The CDR3 runs 13 residues. Between the trimmed V and J ends, which lost 6 bases and 2 bases, there was a span of 11 bases.

J is TRBJ2-5 and V is TRBV2, with D unresolved. Between the trimmed V and J ends, which lost 4 bases and 5 bases, there was a span of 5 bases. The CDR3 spans 11 residues. The germline CDR1 and CDR2 sequences are SNHLY and FYNNEI. The CDR3 loop reads CASSVSETQYF. The DNA for the CDR3 is TGTGCCAGCAGTGTGTCGGAGACCCAGTACTTC.

V is TRBV10-3 and J is TRBJ2-2; maybe TRBD1 (5 bases). Trimming cost V 6 bases and J 3 bases, with 8 bases left between them. Germline V gene data show CDR1 as ENHRY and CDR2 as SYGVKD. This CDR3 comprises 13 residues. CDR3: CAIRGRDTGELFF. CDR3 DNA sequence: TGTGCCATCAGAGGCAGGGACACCGGGGAGCTGTTTTTT.